These T cell receptor beta chains were read from a single sample in a study of identical twins. TCRdb used MiXCR to reprocess the 5' RACE reads, holding one entry per CDR3 protein. The repertoire consists of 690,000 or so distinct CDR3 sequences, with over 8.5% occurring once and the leading ten covering 0.98%. The data also belong to a second study, concerning yellow fever vaccine responses in identical twins.

The specimen was PBMCs. The source of these receptors is a woman younger than 30 in good health. The CDR3 runs from the conserved cysteine through the conserved F or W. A D gene is named only where the DNA matches it firmly. A row's size may be missing; if present it is once, few, many or a size class.

CDR3 DNA: TGCGCCAGCAGTCAATCGAGGGGACAGCCTAGGGGGTTTAACACCGGGGAGCTGTTTTTT
CDR3 protein: CASSQSRGQPRGFNTGELFF
J gene: TRBJ2-2
D gene: TRBD1
V gene: TRBV23-1
clone size: .

CDR3 DNA: TGCGCCAGCAGCTTGGGCTCTCCCAACAATGAGCAGTTCTTC
CDR3 protein: CASSLGSPNNEQFF
J gene: TRBJ2-1
D gene: .
V gene: TRBV5-1
clone size: .

CDR3 DNA: TGCAGTGCCCCATTGGGTACAGCCTCTAATCAGCCCCAGCATTTT
CDR3 protein: CSAPLGTASNQPQHF
J gene: TRBJ1-5
D gene: .
V gene: TRBV20-1
clone size: few

CDR3 DNA: TGTGCCAGCAGCTCCTCTTGGGGTATTCAGTACTTC
CDR3 protein: CASSSSWGIQYF
J gene: TRBJ2-4
D gene: .
V gene: TRBV7-9
clone size: few

CDR3 DNA: TGTGCCAGCAAGCGTTCCCCAGGATCGGCAGGGGGTTCTATAATGACCCAGTACTTC
CDR3 protein: CASKRSPGSAGGSIMTQYF
J gene: TRBJ2-5
D gene: TRBD1
V gene: TRBV28
clone size: few

CDR3 DNA: TGTGCCAGCAGCTTAAACAGGAAAGAGACCCAGTACTTC
CDR3 protein: CASSLNRKETQYF
J gene: TRBJ2-5
D gene: .
V gene: TRBV7-2
clone size: few

CDR3 DNA: TGTGCCAGCAGCCAAGATCTGGAGTGGGATGGCTTCTTT
CDR3 protein: CASSQDLEWDGFF
J gene: TRBJ1-1
D gene: .
V gene: TRBV14
clone size: few

CDR3 DNA: TGTGCCAGCAGTTCCCTCGCCAATCAGCCCCAGCATTTT
CDR3 protein: CASSSLANQPQHF
J gene: TRBJ1-5
D gene: .
V gene: TRBV27
clone size: .

CDR3 DNA: TGTGCCAGCAGCTTAGGTGGCGGGGGGGCCTTCAATGAGCAGTTCTTC
CDR3 protein: CASSLGGGGAFNEQFF
J gene: TRBJ2-1
D gene: TRBD2
V gene: TRBV7-6
clone size: few

CDR3 DNA: TGTGCCAGCAGTCCCGGACTAGCGGGGATAAATGAGCAGTTCTTC
CDR3 protein: CASSPGLAGINEQFF
J gene: TRBJ2-1
D gene: TRBD2
V gene: TRBV12-3/TRBV12-4
clone size: few

CDR3 DNA: TGTGCCAGCAGCTTAGTGGGTCAGTTCTCCTCTGGGGCCAACGTCCTGACTTTC
CDR3 protein: CASSLVGQFSSGANVLTF
J gene: TRBJ2-6
D gene: .
V gene: TRBV11-2
clone size: many

CDR3 DNA: TGTGCCAGCTCACCACCGGAGACAGGGGGCTCCTACGAGCAGTACTTC
CDR3 protein: CASSPPETGGSYEQYF
J gene: TRBJ2-7
D gene: TRBD1
V gene: TRBV18
clone size: few

CDR3 DNA: TGTGCCAGCAGCCAACTTCAAACCTACGAGCAGTACTTC
CDR3 protein: CASSQLQTYEQYF
J gene: TRBJ2-7
D gene: .
V gene: TRBV3-1
clone size: many

CDR3 DNA: TGTGCCAGCAGTTTTCCCGGGACAGGGTTTTCACCCCTCCACTTT
CDR3 protein: CASSFPGTGFSPLHF
J gene: TRBJ1-6
D gene: TRBD1
V gene: TRBV28
clone size: .

CDR3 DNA: TGTGCCAGCAGACCACGGGACGGTAGCACAGATACGCAGTATTTT
CDR3 protein: CASRPRDGSTDTQYF
J gene: TRBJ2-3
D gene: .
V gene: TRBV6-1
clone size: .

CDR3 DNA: TGCAGCGTCGAGGGACTAGCGAGCACAGATACGCAGTATTTT
CDR3 protein: CSVEGLASTDTQYF
J gene: TRBJ2-3
D gene: TRBD2
V gene: TRBV29-1
clone size: .

CDR3 DNA: TGCAGTGCTAGAGATGTCCGGAGGGGTAGCACAGATACGCAGTATTTT
CDR3 protein: CSARDVRRGSTDTQYF
J gene: TRBJ2-3
D gene: .
V gene: TRBV20-1
clone size: few

CDR3 DNA: TGCGCCAGCGCACCTGGGAGCACAGATACGCAGTATTTT
CDR3 protein: CASAPGSTDTQYF
J gene: TRBJ2-3
D gene: .
V gene: TRBV5-1
clone size: few

CDR3 DNA: TGTGCCAGCAGTTTAAGGATATCAGGGGAGACCCAGTACTTC
CDR3 protein: CASSLRISGETQYF
J gene: TRBJ2-5
D gene: .
V gene: TRBV12-3/TRBV12-4
clone size: .

CDR3 DNA: TGTGCCAGCAGGCAGGATCTAGGAGGCAATCAGCCCCAGCATTTT
CDR3 protein: CASRQDLGGNQPQHF
J gene: TRBJ1-5
D gene: .
V gene: TRBV11-2
clone size: .

CDR3 DNA: TGCGCCAGCAGCTCCCACCGGGACTCGGAATTAGATACGCAGTATTTT
CDR3 protein: CASSSHRDSELDTQYF
J gene: TRBJ2-3
D gene: .
V gene: TRBV5-1
clone size: .

CDR3 DNA: TGCAGTGCTAGGTCCGGGAGGGAGAGAACCGGGGAGCTGTTTTTT
CDR3 protein: CSARSGRERTGELFF
J gene: TRBJ2-2
D gene: TRBD2
V gene: TRBV20-1
clone size: few

CDR3 DNA: TGCAGTGCTAGAGGGGAGAGCGAGCAGTACTTC
CDR3 protein: CSARGESEQYF
J gene: TRBJ2-7
D gene: .
V gene: TRBV20-1
clone size: few

CDR3 DNA: TGTGCCAGCAGTTCGCACGAGGGACAGGGCGGGACCAAAAACATTCAGTACTTC
CDR3 protein: CASSSHEGQGGTKNIQYF
J gene: TRBJ2-4
D gene: TRBD1
V gene: TRBV12-3/TRBV12-4
clone size: .

CDR3 DNA: TGCAGTGCTAGATCAGGGACTGAAGCTTTCTTT
CDR3 protein: CSARSGTEAFF
J gene: TRBJ1-1
D gene: .
V gene: TRBV20-1
clone size: few

CDR3 DNA: TGCGCCAGCAGCCCCGCGCAGGGGGGGCGTAGGGGCAATGAGCAGTTCTTC
CDR3 protein: CASSPAQGGRRGNEQFF
J gene: TRBJ2-1
D gene: .
V gene: TRBV5-1
clone size: many

CDR3 DNA: TGCGCCAGCAGCTTGGCGGCTTCGCTCACCGGGGAGCTGTTTTTT
CDR3 protein: CASSLAASLTGELFF
J gene: TRBJ2-2
D gene: .
V gene: TRBV5-1
clone size: .

CDR3 DNA: TGTGCCAGCAGTTTATCGGGCCTGCCCGGGGAGCTGTTTTTT
CDR3 protein: CASSLSGLPGELFF
J gene: TRBJ2-2
D gene: .
V gene: TRBV28
clone size: few

CDR3 DNA: TGCGCCAGCAGCTTGGAGGCAGGGGGCGCAAGGGTAGCCAAAAACATTCAGTACTTC
CDR3 protein: CASSLEAGGARVAKNIQYF
J gene: TRBJ2-4
D gene: TRBD1
V gene: TRBV5-1
clone size: many

CDR3 DNA: TGTGCCAGCAGACGACAGGGGGTTCCCTACGAGCAGTACTTC
CDR3 protein: CASRRQGVPYEQYF
J gene: TRBJ2-7
D gene: TRBD1
V gene: TRBV27
clone size: few

CDR3 DNA: TGTGCTAGTGGTTTGGACGGGTACGAGCAGTACTTC
CDR3 protein: CASGLDGYEQYF
J gene: TRBJ2-7
D gene: .
V gene: TRBV12-5
clone size: .

CDR3 DNA: TGTGCCAGCAGATCGGAGATCGGCAATCAGCCCCAGCATTTT
CDR3 protein: CASRSEIGNQPQHF
J gene: TRBJ1-5
D gene: .
V gene: TRBV12-3/TRBV12-4
clone size: many

CDR3 DNA: TGCAGTGCTAGAGATTGGCGGGCGGGTGTCACCGGGGAGCTGTTTTTT
CDR3 protein: CSARDWRAGVTGELFF
J gene: TRBJ2-2
D gene: .
V gene: TRBV20-1
clone size: many

CDR3 DNA: TGTGCCACCCAGAAGCCCCGTTCCGGGAGGCGCGAGCAGTACTTC
CDR3 protein: CATQKPRSGRREQYF
J gene: TRBJ2-7
D gene: TRBD2
V gene: TRBV28
clone size: many

CDR3 DNA: TGTGCCAGCAGTTTCAGGTCCACTACAGATACGCAGTATTTT
CDR3 protein: CASSFRSTTDTQYF
J gene: TRBJ2-3
D gene: .
V gene: TRBV27
clone size: many